This T cell receptor (beta chain) was sequenced in a study of blood T cell repertoires in COVID-19. On the study more broadly: The samples span acute and convalescent COVID-19 from the United States, Italy and Spain.

In Seattle, patients joined the study during active infection and were tracked longitudinally. Clones were read by immunoSEQ multiplex PCR, and TCRdb kept only the in-frame ones, dropping some. The table records fewer than 400,000 clones, roughly 90% of them present only once. This CDR3 is 15 amino acids long. The V gene's germline CDR1 is SGDLS and CDR2 YYNGEE. Unmatched junction bases numbered 8, after V lost 7 bases and J lost 1 base. This clone was counted a single time. The rearrangement joins TRBV9 to TRBJ2-3; TRBD2 agrees at 8 bases. The sequencing sample was made of peripheral blood. This TCR came from a woman aged 25 to 39 with COVID-19, enrolled during active disease. CDR3 protein: CASGPSGGRTDTQYF. As DNA, the CDR3 is TGTGCCAGCGGGCCGAGCGGGGGCCGCACAGATACGCAGTATTTT.